The 29 T cell receptor beta chains below come from one sample, sequenced in a study of T cell clusters in autoimmune cytopenias. One tube held mixed TRB-A and TRB-B primer pools for touch-down PCR. TCRdb re-called the multiplex PCR reads and gives one entry per CDR3 protein, without DNA. The sample totals almost 15,000 distinct CDR3 sequences. Some 38,000 genome equivalents of blood DNA were amplified for TRB. Sequenced material: peripheral blood. These receptors originate from a human donor with an autoimmune cytopenia or autoimmune hepatitis (not recorded which).

The chain uses TRBV12-3 or TRBV12-4 and TRBJ1-5. This CDR3 region has 15 residues. CDR3 sequence reads: CASSTWVPSNQPQHF.

The J gene is TRBJ2-7, the V gene TRBV6-5; TCRdb proposes TRBD1, but this gene call is untestable without DNA. Per the germline V gene, CDR1 is MNHEY and CDR2 is SVGAGI. The CDR3 runs to 14 residues. CDR3 region: CASSYLGGDYEQYF.

This clonotype counts as medium-sized (0.01 to 0.1%) by frequency. The CDR3 loop reads CASSLVGRTGELFF. The V and J genes are TRBV5-5 and TRBJ2-2. Germline V gene data show CDR1 as SGHKS and CDR2 as YYEKEE (reference sequence). The CDR3 contains 14 residues.

The chain links TRBV15 to TRBJ1-1. In germline, CDR1 is LNHNV, CDR2 YYDKDF (reference sequence). The length of the CDR3 is 14 residues. Here the CDR3 reads CATSRDLGNTEAFF.

The chain joins TRBV12-3 or TRBV12-4 to TRBJ2-3; TCRdb proposes TRBD2, but this gene call is untestable without DNA. The CDR3 consists of 14 residues. The CDR3 sequence: CASSLRGRADTQYF.

The V gene is TRBV6-1, the J gene TRBJ2-3; with no DNA, the TCRdb D assignment of TRBD2 cannot be verified. CDR3 length: 16 amino acids. Germline V gene data show CDR1 as MNHNS and CDR2 as SASEGT. The CDR3 spells CASSLARGARTDTQYF.

This chain links TRBV7-2 with TRBJ2-7; TCRdb gives TRBD1 as the D gene, but with no DNA this cannot be confirmed. Germline V lookup: CDR1 SGHTA, CDR2 FQGNSA. The CDR3 length is 16 residues. CDR3 amino acids: CASSSVTGKNSYEQYF.

According to its frequency, this clonotype is medium-sized (0.01 to 0.1%). V usage is TRBV19 and J usage is TRBJ2-1; the TCRdb D gene call, TRBD1, has no DNA to confirm it. Germline V gives CDR1 LNHDA, CDR2 SQIVND (reference sequence). There are 13 residues in the CDR3. The CDR3 here is CASLDRPRNEQFF.

The chain carries TRBV27 and TRBJ1-6; the TRBD1 assignment by TCRdb is unverifiable without DNA. Per the germline V gene, CDR1 is MNHEY and CDR2 is SMNVEV (reference sequence). The CDR3 extends over 15 amino acids. This CDR3 is CASSQILTRGSPLHF.

The V call is TRBV30, the J call TRBJ2-7; there is no DNA to check the TCRdb D call of TRBD1. CDR1 and CDR2 (germline): GTSNPN, SVGIG (reference sequence). The CDR3 covers 14 residues. Here the CDR3 reads CAWSPGGLLYEQYF. Combining the CDR3 with reference TRBV30 and TRBJ2-7 gives the whole variable domain SQTIHQWPATLVQPVGSPLSLECTVEGTSNPNLYWYRQAAGRGLQLLFYSVGIGQISSEVPQNLSASRPQDRQFILSSKKLLLSDSGFYLCAWSPGGLLYEQYFGPGTRLTVT.

The V gene is TRBV5-4, the J gene TRBJ1-5; the TCRdb call, TRBD1, lacks DNA for checking. Germline CDR1 reads SGHNT; CDR2 reads YYREEE (reference sequence). The CDR3 sequence is 14 residues long. CDR3 sequence: CASSTGQGYQPQHF.

V and J are TRBV6-1 and TRBJ1-4; TCRdb returns TRBD1, unconfirmable since there is no DNA. The germline gives CDR1 MNHNS, CDR2 SASEGT. The CDR3 is 14 residues long. The CDR3: CASRIGGVGEKLFF.

By frequency, this clonotype registers medium-sized. V gene TRBV4-2 combines with J gene TRBJ2-2; TCRdb calls TRBD1, which cannot be checked without DNA. The germline V gene has CDR1 LGHNA and CDR2 YNFKEQ. The CDR3 length is 19 residues. The CDR3 sequence: CASSQGEASGQLNTGELFF.

The chain employs TRBV12-3 or TRBV12-4 and TRBJ2-7; as DNA is missing, the TRBD1 call by TCRdb cannot be tested. The CDR3 is 14 residues long. The CDR3 here is CASSNTRGRYEQYF.

The gene calls are TRBV27 and TRBJ1-1; TCRdb calls TRBD1, which cannot be checked without DNA. This CDR3 has 13 residues. Looked up from germline, CDR1 is MNHEY and CDR2 is SMNVEV (reference sequence). The CDR3 here is CASRTGASTEAFF.

The CDR3 loop reads CASSSKASHSMNTEAFF. The chain joins TRBV13 to TRBJ1-1. The CDR3 is 17 amino acids. Germline V gene data show CDR1 as PRHDT and CDR2 as FYEKMQ (reference sequence).

By frequency, this clonotype is medium-sized. CDR3 in amino acids: CSVSRGGGEQYF. The rearrangement joins TRBV29-1 to TRBJ2-7; no DNA is available, so the TRBD1 call from TCRdb remains unchecked. The CDR3 covers 12 residues. Germline CDR1 SQVTM, CDR2 ANQGSEA.

This chain connects TRBV6-1 to TRBJ2-1; TCRdb picks TRBD2, but there is no DNA to check that call. There are 15 residues in the CDR3. In germline, CDR1 is MNHNS, CDR2 SASEGT. CDR3 sequence: CASSEAPTSNNEQFF.

The rearrangement uses TRBV15 and TRBJ2-1; the D gene TCRdb calls, TRBD2, cannot be checked with no DNA. The CDR3 consists of 15 residues. The germline CDR1 and CDR2 sequences are LNHNV and YYDKDF (reference sequence). This chain's CDR3 is CATSRDKFRSSDPFF.

The chain links TRBV19 to TRBJ2-1; checking the TCRdb D call of TRBD2 is not possible without DNA. Germline V gene lookup returns CDR1 LNHDA and CDR2 SQIVND (reference sequence). The CDR3 has 14 amino acids. This CDR3 reads CASSTTSGRIEQFF.

This sequence joins TRBV7-6 and TRBJ1-6; the TRBD1 assignment by TCRdb is unverifiable without DNA. The CDR3 sequence is 14 residues long. Germline V gene lookup returns CDR1 SGHVS and CDR2 FNYEAQ. CDR3 amino acids: CASSPQKRGSPLHF.

The chain uses TRBV5-1 and TRBJ2-1; the D call of TRBD1 rests on TCRdb alone, since no DNA is present to check it. CDR3 length: 13 amino acids. CDR1 and CDR2 (germline): SGHRS, YFSETQ. The CDR3 protein is CASSLFLGDEQFF.

The chain couples TRBV12-3 or TRBV12-4 to TRBJ2-3. This CDR3 has 13 amino acids. The CDR3 loop is CASSLSIPDTQYF.

Judged by frequency, this clonotype is medium-sized. This chain connects TRBV19 to TRBJ2-2; TCRdb's D call, TRBD2, is unchecked because there is no DNA. CDR3 size: 15 residues. CDR1 and CDR2 from the germline V gene are LNHDA and SQIVND (reference sequence). The CDR3 spells CASSTGTFFTGELFF. The full variable domain, with the rest looked up from reference TRBV19 and TRBJ2-2, is DGGITQSPKYLFRKEGQNVTLSCEQNLNHDAMYWYRQDPGQGLRLIYYSQIVNDFQKGDIAEGYSVSREKKESFPLTVTSAQKNPTAFYLCASSTGTFFTGELFFGEGSRLTVL.

This chain uses TRBV18 with TRBJ2-1; TCRdb outputs TRBD2, but without DNA this stays unchecked. From germline, CDR1 is KGHSH and CDR2 LQKENI. The CDR3 length is 13 residues. The chain's CDR3 is CASSPTRENEQFF.

This clonotype ranks as medium-sized in terms of frequency. V is TRBV12-3 or TRBV12-4 and J is TRBJ2-3. The CDR3 runs to 11 residues. This CDR3 is CASSLRVTQYF.

The V call is TRBV21-1, the J call TRBJ2-2; there is no DNA to check the TCRdb D call of TRBD1. TRBV21-1 is deemed a pseudogene. This CDR3 spans 13 amino acids. This CDR3 reads CALSKGGPGELFF.

Frequency places this clonotype as medium-sized. The chain is built from TRBV27 and TRBJ2-7; the D call of TRBD1 rests on TCRdb alone, since no DNA is present to check it. There are 13 residues in the CDR3. From germline, CDR1 is MNHEY and CDR2 SMNVEV (reference sequence). The CDR3 here is CASSSDRDYEQYF.

V is TRBV5-6 and J is TRBJ2-2. The CDR3 is 13 residues long. Germline V lookup: CDR1 SGHDT, CDR2 YYEEEE. CDR3 sequence: CASSWEAPGELFF.